This T cell receptor beta chain was sequenced during a study of control samples from healthy donors and cancer patients. Generated by immunoSEQ multiplex PCR, the TCRdb table keeps only in-frame clones and is missing some. The table has around 180,000 clones, about 90% seen once. Trimming left V 1 base short and J 0 bases short, with 11 bases between. Germline V gene sequence: CDR1 LGHDT, CDR2 YNNKEL (reference sequence). The CDR3 has 16 amino acids. This receptor was identified in a woman younger than 45 in good health. This chain joins TRBV3-1 (or the pseudogene TRBV3-2) and TRBJ2-3; D remains unclear. Sequences were obtained from blood. The CDR3 sequence is CASSQAFQQSTDTQYF. CDR3 DNA: TGTGCCAGCAGCCAAGCGTTCCAGCAAAGCACAGATACGCAGTATTTT.